A selection of T cell receptor beta chains follows, all from one sample in a study of blood T cell repertoires in COVID-19. Generated by immunoSEQ multiplex PCR, the TCRdb table keeps only in-frame clones and is missing some. The sample lists 130,000 to 150,000 clones, around 83% occurring once. The sample comprised PBMCs or T cells enriched from blood (not recorded which). The receptors here all came from a woman aged 50 to 65 who had been exposed to COVID-19. Each CDR3 is given with its conserved first and last residue. A D gene is named only where the DNA matches it firmly. Size values are once, few and many counts, or a class for expanded clones, and some rows have none.

TRBJ2-1 | TRBV6-5 | 16 | NA | TRBD1 | CASSYSTGFSYNEQFF | TGTGCCAGCAGTTACTCGACAGGGTTCTCCTACAATGAGCAGTTCTTC
TRBJ2-6 | TRBV2 | 17 | NA | NA | CASAEPRGSSGANVLTF | TGTGCCAGCGCCGAGCCTCGGGGGAGCTCTGGGGCCAACGTCCTGACTTTC
TRBJ2-7 | TRBV3-1/TRBV3-2 | 15 | NA | TRBD2 | CASSQSGLAGDEQYF | TGTGCCAGCAGCCAAAGTGGCCTAGCGGGGGACGAGCAGTACTTC
TRBJ2-7 | TRBV6-2/TRBV6-3 | 16 | NA | TRBD2 | CASSRTSGSLRVEQYF | TGTGCCAGCAGCAGGACTAGCGGGAGTCTCCGAGTAGAGCAGTACTTC
TRBJ2-2 | TRBV2 | 15 | NA | TRBD1 | CASSLTGAGTGELFF | TGTGCCAGCAGTTTGACAGGGGCGGGGACCGGGGAGCTGTTTTTT
TRBJ2-2 | TRBV19 | 16 | few | TRBD1 | CASSPSTGLATGELFF | TGTGCCAGTAGTCCCTCGACAGGGCTGGCCACCGGGGAGCTGTTTTTT
TRBJ1-1 | TRBV20-1 | 13 | NA | NA | CSASSGMNTEAFF | TGCAGTGCTAGTTCAGGAATGAACACTGAAGCTTTCTTT
TRBJ2-3 | TRBV4-2 | 17 | few | TRBD2 | CASSQEFSGGATDTQYF | TGTGCCAGCAGCCAAGAATTCAGCGGGGGGGCAACAGATACGCAGTATTTT
TRBJ1-1 | TRBV5-1 | 15 | once | NA | CASSLDRGMNTEAFF | TGCGCCAGCAGCTTGGATCGGGGGATGAACACTGAAGCTTTCTTT
TRBJ1-4 | TRBV2 | 15 | once | NA | CASRPGWTKNEKLFF | TGTGCCAGCAGGCCCGGGTGGACAAAGAATGAAAAACTGTTTTTT
TRBJ1-2 | TRBV4-3 | 15 | NA | TRBD1 | CASSQERTGRYGYTF | TGCGCCAGCAGCCAAGAGCGGACAGGGAGGTATGGCTACACCTTC
TRBJ1-2 | TRBV12-3/TRBV12-4 | 13 | NA | NA | CASSTTGRYGYTF | TGTGCCAGCAGCACAACAGGGCGCTATGGCTACACCTTC